This entry concerns a single TCR beta chain. This entry comes from a study of blood T cell repertoires in COVID-19. Overall study: Researchers got acute and convalescent COVID-19 samples from the United States, Italy and Spain. Sources were T cells, B-cell-depleted T cells, or PBMCs; the material itself was cDNA or gDNA.

Trimming took 3 bases from V and 5 from J; bases not matched to a gene: 6. The CDR3 length is 15 residues. Germline-derived CDR1 and CDR2 are MDHEN and SYDVKM. The data were produced by immunoSEQ multiplex PCR, yet TCRdb's version contains in-frame clones alone and is incomplete. The repertoire holds fewer than 150,000 clones, with roughly 80% as singletons. V gene TRBV28 combines with J gene TRBJ1-1; TRBD1 agrees at 10 bases. The sample was peripheral blood. The TCR comes from a man aged 45-60 years with acute or convalescent COVID-19. CDR3 DNA: TGTGCCAGCAGTTTTCAGGACAGGGGGAGGACTGAAGCTTTCTTT. It codes for CASSFQDRGRTEAFF.